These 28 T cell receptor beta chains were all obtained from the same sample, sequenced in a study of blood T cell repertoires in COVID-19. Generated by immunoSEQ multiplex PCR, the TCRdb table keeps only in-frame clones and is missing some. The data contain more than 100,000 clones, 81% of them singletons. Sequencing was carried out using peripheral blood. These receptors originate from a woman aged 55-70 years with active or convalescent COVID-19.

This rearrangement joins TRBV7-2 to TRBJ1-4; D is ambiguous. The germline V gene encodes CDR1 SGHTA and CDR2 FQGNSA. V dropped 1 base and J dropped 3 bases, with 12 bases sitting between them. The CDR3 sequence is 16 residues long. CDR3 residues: CASSLGEVVANEKLFF. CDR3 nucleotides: TGTGCCAGCAGCTTAGGAGAAGTCGTAGCTAATGAAAAACTGTTTTTT.

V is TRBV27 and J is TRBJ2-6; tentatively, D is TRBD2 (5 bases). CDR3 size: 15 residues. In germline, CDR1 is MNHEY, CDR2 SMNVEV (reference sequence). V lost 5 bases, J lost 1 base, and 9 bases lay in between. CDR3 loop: CASSPRGSGANVLTF. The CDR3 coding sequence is TGTGCCAGCAGTCCACGGGGTTCTGGGGCCAACGTCCTGACTTTC.

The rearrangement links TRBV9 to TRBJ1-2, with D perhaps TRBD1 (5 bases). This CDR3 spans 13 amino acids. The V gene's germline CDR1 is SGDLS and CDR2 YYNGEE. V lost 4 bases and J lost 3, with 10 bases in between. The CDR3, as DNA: TGTGCCAGCAGCCCGGACACCTACTATGGCTACACCTTC. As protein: CASSPDTYYGYTF.

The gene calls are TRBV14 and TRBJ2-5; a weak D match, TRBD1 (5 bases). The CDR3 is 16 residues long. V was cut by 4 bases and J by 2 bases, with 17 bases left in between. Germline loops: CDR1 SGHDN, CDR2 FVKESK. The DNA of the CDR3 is TGTGCCAGCAGCCGCCGACAGCCCCTGGGACAAGAGACCCAGTACTTC. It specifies CASSRRQPLGQETQYF. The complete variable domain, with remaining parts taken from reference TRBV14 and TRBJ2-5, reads EAGVTQFPSHSVIEKGQTVTLRCDPISGHDNLYWYRRVMGKEIKFLLHFVKESKQDESGMPNNRFLAERTGGTYSTLKVQPAELEDSGVYFCASSRRQPLGQETQYFGPGTRLLVL.

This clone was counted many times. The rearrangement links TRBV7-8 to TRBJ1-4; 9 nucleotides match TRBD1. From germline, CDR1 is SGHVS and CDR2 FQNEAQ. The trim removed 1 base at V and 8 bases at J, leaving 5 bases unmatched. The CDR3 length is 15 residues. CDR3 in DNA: TGTGCCAGCAGCTTAGTGGACAGGGGAGGGGAAAAACTGTTTTTT. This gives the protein CASSLVDRGGEKLFF.

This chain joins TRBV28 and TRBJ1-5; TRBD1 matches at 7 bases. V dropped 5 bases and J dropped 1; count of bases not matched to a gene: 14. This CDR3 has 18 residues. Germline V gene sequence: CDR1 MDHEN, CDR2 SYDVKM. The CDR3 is CASSIRWDSPRSNQPQHF. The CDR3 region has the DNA TGTGCCAGCAGTATCCGCTGGGACAGCCCGCGGAGCAATCAGCCCCAGCATTTT.

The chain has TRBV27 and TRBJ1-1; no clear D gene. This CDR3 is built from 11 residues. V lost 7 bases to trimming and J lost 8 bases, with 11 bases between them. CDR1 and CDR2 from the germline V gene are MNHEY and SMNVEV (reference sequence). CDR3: CASTRSGEAFF. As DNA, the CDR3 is TGTGCCAGCACTAGGTCCGGGGAAGCTTTCTTT.

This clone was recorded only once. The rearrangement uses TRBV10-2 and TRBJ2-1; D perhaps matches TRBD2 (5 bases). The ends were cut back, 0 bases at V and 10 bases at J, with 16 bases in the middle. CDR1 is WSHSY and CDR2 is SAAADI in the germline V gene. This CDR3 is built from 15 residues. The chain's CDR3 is CASSESGADLGEQFF. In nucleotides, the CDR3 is TGCGCCAGCAGTGAGTCGGGAGCGGACCTAGGGGAGCAGTTCTTC.

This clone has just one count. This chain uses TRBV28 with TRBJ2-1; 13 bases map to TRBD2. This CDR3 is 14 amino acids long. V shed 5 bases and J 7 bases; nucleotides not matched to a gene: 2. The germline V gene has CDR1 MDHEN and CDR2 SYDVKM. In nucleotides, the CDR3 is TGTGCCAGCAGTGGGACTAGCGGGGAGAATGAGCAGTTCTTC. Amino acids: CASSGTSGENEQFF.

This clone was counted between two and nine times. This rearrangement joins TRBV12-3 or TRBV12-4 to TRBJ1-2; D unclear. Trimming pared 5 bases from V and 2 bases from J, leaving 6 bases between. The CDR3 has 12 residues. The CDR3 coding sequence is TGTGCCAGCAGTCCGGGGAACTATGGCTACACCTTC. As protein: CASSPGNYGYTF.

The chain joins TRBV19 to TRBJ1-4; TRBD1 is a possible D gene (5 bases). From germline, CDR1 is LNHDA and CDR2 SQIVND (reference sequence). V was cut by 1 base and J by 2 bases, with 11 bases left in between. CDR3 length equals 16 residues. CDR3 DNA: TGTGCCAGTAGTATAGGACCAGGGCTTACTAATGAAAAACTGTTTTTT. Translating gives CASSIGPGLTNEKLFF. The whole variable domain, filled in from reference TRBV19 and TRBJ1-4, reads DGGITQSPKYLFRKEGQNVTLSCEQNLNHDAMYWYRQDPGQGLRLIYYSQIVNDFQKGDIAEGYSVSREKKESFPLTVTSAQKNPTAFYLCASSIGPGLTNEKLFFGSGTQLSVL.

The DNA of the CDR3 is TGTGCCAGCAGCTCGGAGAGGACAGGGCTCGAGCAGTACTTC. This codes for CASSSERTGLEQYF. The gene calls are TRBV7-4 and TRBJ2-7, with TRBD1 identical over 8 bases. CDR1 is SGHVT, CDR2 SQSDAQ, per germline. Germline trimming cut 4 bases from V and 6 bases from J; bases unmatched to any gene: 8. The CDR3 totals 14 residues.

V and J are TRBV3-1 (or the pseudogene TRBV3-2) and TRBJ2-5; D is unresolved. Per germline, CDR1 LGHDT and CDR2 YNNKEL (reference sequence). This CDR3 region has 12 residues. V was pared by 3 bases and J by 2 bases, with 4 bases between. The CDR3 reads CASSHLQETQYF. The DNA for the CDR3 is TGTGCCAGCAGCCATTTACAAGAGACCCAGTACTTC.

As DNA, the CDR3 is TGTGCCAGTAGTCTCGGGATGGGGGAAAAACTGTTTTTT. This encodes CASSLGMGEKLFF. V usage is TRBV19 and J usage is TRBJ1-4, with D uncertain. This CDR3 has 13 residues. V lost 5 bases and J 8 bases, leaving 12 bases between the germline ends. CDR1 is LNHDA, CDR2 SQIVND, per germline (reference sequence).

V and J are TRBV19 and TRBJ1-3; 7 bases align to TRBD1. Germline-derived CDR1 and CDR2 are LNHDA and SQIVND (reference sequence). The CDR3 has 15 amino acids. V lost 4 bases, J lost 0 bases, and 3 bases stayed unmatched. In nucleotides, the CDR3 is TGTGCCAGTAGTAGACAGGGATTCTCTGGAAACACCATATATTTT. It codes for CASSRQGFSGNTIYF.

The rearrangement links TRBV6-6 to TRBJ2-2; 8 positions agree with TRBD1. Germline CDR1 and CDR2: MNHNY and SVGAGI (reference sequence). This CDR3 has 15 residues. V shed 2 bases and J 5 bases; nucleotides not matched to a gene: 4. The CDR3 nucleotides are TGTGCCAGCAGTTACGGACAGGGAAATACCGGGGAGCTGTTTTTT. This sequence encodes CASSYGQGNTGELFF.

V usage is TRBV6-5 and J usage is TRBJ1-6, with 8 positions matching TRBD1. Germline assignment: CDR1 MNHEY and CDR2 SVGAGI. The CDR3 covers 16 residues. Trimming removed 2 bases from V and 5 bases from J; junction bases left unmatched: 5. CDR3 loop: CASSYAGTGNNSPLHF. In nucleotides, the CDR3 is TGTGCCAGCAGTTACGCCGGGACAGGCAATAATTCACCCCTCCACTTT.

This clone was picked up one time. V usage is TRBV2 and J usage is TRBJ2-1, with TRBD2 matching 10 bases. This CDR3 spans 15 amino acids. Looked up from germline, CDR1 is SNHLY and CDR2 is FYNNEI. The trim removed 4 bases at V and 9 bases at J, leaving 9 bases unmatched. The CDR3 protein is CASSAPSGGRGEQFF. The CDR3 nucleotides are TGTGCCAGCAGTGCCCCTAGCGGGGGCCGTGGTGAGCAGTTCTTC.

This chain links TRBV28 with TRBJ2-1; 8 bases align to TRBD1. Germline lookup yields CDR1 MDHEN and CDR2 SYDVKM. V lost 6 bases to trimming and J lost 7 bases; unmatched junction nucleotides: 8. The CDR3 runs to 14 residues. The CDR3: CASRTGGQWNEQFF. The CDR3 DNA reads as TGTGCCAGCAGAACAGGGGGTCAATGGAATGAGCAGTTCTTC.

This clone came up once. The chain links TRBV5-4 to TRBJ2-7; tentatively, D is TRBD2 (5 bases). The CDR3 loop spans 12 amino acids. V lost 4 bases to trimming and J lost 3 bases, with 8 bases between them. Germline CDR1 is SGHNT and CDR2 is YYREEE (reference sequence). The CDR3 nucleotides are TGTGCCAGCAGCCGGGATGGCTACGAGCAGTACTTC. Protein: CASSRDGYEQYF. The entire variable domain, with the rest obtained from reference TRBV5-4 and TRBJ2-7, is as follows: ETGVTQSPTHLIKTRGQQVTLRCSSQSGHNTVSWYQQALGQGPQFIFQYYREEENGRGNFPPRFSGLQFPNYSSELNVNALELDDSALYLCASSRDGYEQYFGPGTRLTVT.

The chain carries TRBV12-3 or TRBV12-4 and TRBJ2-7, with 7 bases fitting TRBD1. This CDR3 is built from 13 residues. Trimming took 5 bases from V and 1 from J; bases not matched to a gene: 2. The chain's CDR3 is CASSRTGSYEQYV. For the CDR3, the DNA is TGTGCCAGCAGTCGGACAGGATCCTACGAGCAGTACGTC.

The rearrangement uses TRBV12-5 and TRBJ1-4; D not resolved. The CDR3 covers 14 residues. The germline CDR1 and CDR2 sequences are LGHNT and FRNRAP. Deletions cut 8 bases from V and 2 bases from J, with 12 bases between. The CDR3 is CASTEKKTNEKLFF. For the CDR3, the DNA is TGTGCTAGTACTGAGAAAAAGACTAATGAAAAACTGTTTTTT.

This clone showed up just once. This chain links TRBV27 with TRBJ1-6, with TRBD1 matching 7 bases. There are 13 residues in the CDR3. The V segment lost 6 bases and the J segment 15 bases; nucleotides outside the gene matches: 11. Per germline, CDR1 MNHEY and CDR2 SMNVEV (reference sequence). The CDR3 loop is CASSQGDFFHLHF. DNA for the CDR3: TGTGCCAGCAGCCAGGGGGACTTTTTCCACCTCCACTTT.

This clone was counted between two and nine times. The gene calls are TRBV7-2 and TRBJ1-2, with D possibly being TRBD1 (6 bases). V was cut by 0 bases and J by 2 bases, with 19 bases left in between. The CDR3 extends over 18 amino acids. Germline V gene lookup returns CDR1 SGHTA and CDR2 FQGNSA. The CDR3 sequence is CASSLAYSQDRRNYGYTF. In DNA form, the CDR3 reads TGTGCCAGCAGCTTAGCCTACTCTCAAGACAGGCGAAACTATGGCTACACCTTC. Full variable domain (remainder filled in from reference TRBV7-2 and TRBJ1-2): GAGVSQSPSNKVTEKGKDVELRCDPISGHTALYWYRQSLGQGLEFLIYFQGNSAPDKSGLPSDRFSAERTGGSVSTLTIQRTQQEDSAVYLCASSLAYSQDRRNYGYTFGSGTRLTVV.

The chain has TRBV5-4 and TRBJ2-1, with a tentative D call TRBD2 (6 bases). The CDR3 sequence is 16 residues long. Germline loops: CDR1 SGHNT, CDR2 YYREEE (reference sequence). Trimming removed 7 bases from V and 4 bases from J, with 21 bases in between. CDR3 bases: TGTGCCAGCGGACCGCGTGGTAGCGGCGTGTACAATGAGCAGTTCTTC. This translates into CASGPRGSGVYNEQFF. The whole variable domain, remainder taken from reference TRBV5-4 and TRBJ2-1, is ETGVTQSPTHLIKTRGQQVTLRCSSQSGHNTVSWYQQALGQGPQFIFQYYREEENGRGNFPPRFSGLQFPNYSSELNVNALELDDSALYLCASGPRGSGVYNEQFFGPGTRLTVL.

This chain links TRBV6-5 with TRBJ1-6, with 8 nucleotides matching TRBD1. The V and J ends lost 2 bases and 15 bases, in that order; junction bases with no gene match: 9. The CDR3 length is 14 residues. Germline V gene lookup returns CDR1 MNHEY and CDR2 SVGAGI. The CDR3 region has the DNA TGTGCCAGCAGTTACACGGGAACAGGGGGGCACCTCCACTTT. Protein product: CASSYTGTGGHLHF.

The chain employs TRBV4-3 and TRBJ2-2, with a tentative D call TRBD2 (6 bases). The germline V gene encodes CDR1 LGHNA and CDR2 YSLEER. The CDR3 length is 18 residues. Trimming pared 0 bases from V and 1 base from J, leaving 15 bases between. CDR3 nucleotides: TGCGCCAGCAGCCAAGATCTAATGGACTACCTGAACACCGGGGAGCTGTTTTTT. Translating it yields CASSQDLMDYLNTGELFF.

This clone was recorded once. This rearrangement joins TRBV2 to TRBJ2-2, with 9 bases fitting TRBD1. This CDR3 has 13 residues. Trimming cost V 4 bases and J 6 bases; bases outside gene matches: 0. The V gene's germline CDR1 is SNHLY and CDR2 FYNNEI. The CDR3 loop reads CASSGTGAGELFF. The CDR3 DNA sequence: TGTGCCAGCAGTGGGACAGGGGCCGGGGAGCTGTTTTTT.